One sample yielded the 10 T cell receptor beta chains listed below, sequenced in a study of PD-1 blockade in classical Hodgkin lymphoma. Each patient relapsed following autologous stem cell transplantation, and prior brentuximab vedotin exposure differed. Some clones are missing from TCRdb's copy, which holds only in-frame ones; the method was immunoSEQ multiplex PCR. The sample contains 90,000 or so clones, about 93% of which appear only once. The starting material was peripheral blood mononuclear cells (PBMCs), obtained before the second cycle of nivolumab. All receptors come from a human donor with classical Hodgkin lymphoma.

The CDR3 bases are TGTGCCAGCAGTTTAAGGACAGGGGCTGGAAACACCATATATTTT. Translating gives CASSLRTGAGNTIYF. The chain uses TRBV27 and TRBJ1-3; 9 nucleotides align to TRBD1. V shed 2 bases, J shed 2 bases, and the junction held 1 base outside the gene matches. There are 15 residues in the CDR3. Germline loops: CDR1 MNHEY, CDR2 SMNVEV (reference sequence).

This clone was recorded a few times. The V and J genes are TRBV19 and TRBJ1-1; 7 nucleotides align to TRBD1. CDR3 length: 15 residues. Trimming cost V 5 bases and J 4 bases; bases outside gene matches: 10. Germline V gene data show CDR1 as LNHDA and CDR2 as SQIVND (reference sequence). This CDR3 is CASSPSGGVGTEAFF. CDR3 nucleotide sequence: TGTGCCAGTAGTCCCTCAGGGGGTGTGGGCACTGAAGCTTTCTTT.

The V gene is TRBV7-2, the J gene TRBJ1-1, with D possibly TRBD1 on 6 matching bases. V shed 2 bases and J shed 5 bases, with 12 bases lying between them. Germline values: CDR1 SGHTA, CDR2 FQGNSA. The CDR3 sequence is 14 residues long. The CDR3 sequence: CASSLRGGRTEAFF. The CDR3 nucleotides are TGTGCCAGCAGCTTACGCGGGGGGCGGACTGAAGCTTTCTTT.

V is TRBV5-1 and J is TRBJ2-7, with 9 positions matching TRBD2. The trim removed 0 bases at V and 8 bases at J, leaving 9 bases unmatched. The CDR3 spans 15 residues. CDR1 SGHRS and CDR2 YFSETQ come from the germline V gene. The CDR3 DNA is TGCGCCAGCAGCTTGGGTAGCGGGAGAGCTACCCAGCAGTACTTC. This encodes CASSLGSGRATQQYF.

V and J are TRBV28 and TRBJ2-5; D is unclear. This CDR3 is built from 10 residues. CDR1 and CDR2 from the germline V gene are MDHEN and SYDVKM. V shed 6 bases and J shed 5 bases, with 4 bases lying between them. The DNA for the CDR3 is TGTGCCAGCAGAGGGGAGACCCAGTACTTC. It codes for CASRGETQYF. Full variable domain (missing parts from reference TRBV28 and TRBJ2-5): DVKVTQSSRYLVKRTGEKVFLECVQDMDHENMFWYRQDPGLGLRLIYFSYDVKMKEKGDIPEGYSVSREKKERFSLILESASTNQTSMYLCASRGETQYFGPGTRLLVL.

This clone was detected a few times. The gene calls are TRBV28 and TRBJ2-5, with D perhaps matching TRBD1 or TRBD2 (6 bases each). The germline gives CDR1 MDHEN, CDR2 SYDVKM. CDR3 length: 16 amino acids. V lost 7 bases, J lost 5 bases, and 23 bases lay in between. CDR3 amino acids: CASNKKTGVTGETQYF. The CDR3 bases are TGTGCCAGCAACAAAAAGACGGGAGTTACAGGGGAGACCCAGTACTTC. Drawing the rest from reference TRBV28 and TRBJ2-5, the complete variable domain is DVKVTQSSRYLVKRTGEKVFLECVQDMDHENMFWYRQDPGLGLRLIYFSYDVKMKEKGDIPEGYSVSREKKERFSLILESASTNQTSMYLCASNKKTGVTGETQYFGPGTRLLVL.

The chain employs TRBV28 and TRBJ2-7; weak D call: TRBD2 (6 bases). V gave up 7 bases and J gave up 3 bases, with 16 bases separating them. CDR1 is MDHEN, CDR2 SYDVKM, per germline. The CDR3 runs to 14 residues. CDR3 loop: CASIAPSGSYEQYF. The CDR3 DNA sequence: TGTGCCAGCATCGCCCCTTCCGGGAGCTACGAGCAGTACTTC.

The chain employs TRBV5-1 and TRBJ2-2, with D unresolved. V lost 1 base and J 3 bases, leaving 10 bases between the germline ends. CDR1 is SGHRS and CDR2 is YFSETQ in the germline V gene. This CDR3 spans 15 amino acids. The CDR3 DNA is TGCGCCAGCAGCTTGACGATGTGGGACACCGGGGAGCTGTTTTTT. It codes for CASSLTMWDTGELFF.

CDR3 sequence: CASSPRDRGTDTQYF. Written as DNA, the CDR3 is TGTGCCAGCAGCCCAAGGGACAGGGGCACAGATACGCAGTATTTT. This sequence joins TRBV5-6 and TRBJ2-3, with 9 bases fitting TRBD1. Germline V CDR1 and CDR2: SGHDT, YYEEEE. The CDR3 runs 15 residues. Germline trimming cut 4 bases from V and 1 base from J; bases unmatched to any gene: 4. Full variable domain (rest looked up from reference TRBV5-6 and TRBJ2-3): DAGVTQSPTHLIKTRGQQVTLRCSPKSGHDTVSWYQQALGQGPQFIFQYYEEEERQRGNFPDRFSGHQFPNYSSELNVNALLLGDSALYLCASSPRDRGTDTQYFGPGTRLTVL.

This chain links TRBV5-6 with TRBJ1-2; weak D call: TRBD1 (5 bases). Trimming removed 3 bases at V and 0 bases at J, with 15 bases between. Germline-derived CDR1 and CDR2 are SGHDT and YYEEEE. This CDR3 is 16 amino acids long. This CDR3 is CASSYGGVGPNYGYTF. CDR3 bases: TGTGCCAGCAGCTACGGTGGTGTGGGGCCTAACTATGGCTACACCTTC.